Listed here are 21 T cell receptor beta chains from one sample, sequenced in a study of T cells in Graves' hyperthyroidism and ophthalmopathy (dated by TCRdb to the late 2010s). The library was obtained by multiplex PCR. The sequencer listed for this sample is Illumina HiSeq 2000. TCR beta CDR3 regions were amplified from RNA transcripts. A first-round RT-PCR of the TCR CDR3 used the HTBI primer set with the Qiagen OneStep RT-PCR kit. In TCRdb, the public reads were trimmed at Q25 with fastp and aligned with MiXCR, with productive beta chains retained. Under each unique CDR3 protein, matching rows form one entry showing the most common genes and DNA. Within this sample are more than 550,000 distinct CDR3 sequences, with about 45% of them counted one time only. The top ten clones comprise more than 7% of the sample. Sequencing used peripheral blood or thyroid tissue (not recorded which). These TCRs come from an adult man with Graves' disease, either hyperthyroidism or ophthalmopathy (not recorded which).

This chain's CDR3 is CASSLFDTNYGYTF. The CDR3 nucleotides are TGTGCCAGCAGCTTATTTGACACGAACTATGGCTACACCTTC. The chain recombines TRBV7-9 with TRBJ1-2; D not resolved. Germline values: CDR1 SEHNR, CDR2 FQNEAQ (reference sequence). V lost 2 bases, J lost 2 bases, and 9 bases lay in between. CDR3 length equals 14 residues. The complete variable domain, with remaining parts taken from reference TRBV7-9 and TRBJ1-2, reads DTGVSQNPRHKITKRGQNVTFRCDPISEHNRLYWYRQTLGQGPEFLTYFQNEAQLEKSRLLSDRFSAERPKGSFSTLEIQRTEQGDSAMYLCASSLFDTNYGYTFGSGTRLTVV.

About this clonotype: A clone one base away is much larger, so this may be a read error. The rearrangement uses TRBV29-1 and TRBJ1-1; TRBD1 is a possible D gene (5 bases). Looked up from germline, CDR1 is SQVTM and CDR2 is ANQGSEA. The CDR3 consists of 13 residues. CDR3 protein: CSVTGVRGTEALF. As DNA, the CDR3 is TGCAGCGTAACTGGGGTGAGGGGAACTGAAGCTCTCTTT.

Comments on this clonotype: A read error is possible here, since a much larger clone lies one base away. V gene TRBV10-3 combines with J gene TRBJ2-7; possible D gene TRBD1, 6 bases. This CDR3 spans 12 amino acids. Germline V gene data show CDR1 as ENHRY and CDR2 as SYGVKD. Trimming cost V 8 bases and J 5 bases, with 13 bases left between them. The CDR3 DNA sequence: TGTGCCATCTCTGAGGACAGCCACGAGCAGTACTTC. As protein: CAISEDSHEQYF.

This clonotype was seen at least ten times. J is TRBJ1-1 and V is TRBV29-1, with TRBD1 matching 7 bases. Trimming cost V 1 base and J 2 bases; bases outside gene matches: 7. CDR3 length: 15 amino acids. Germline V gene sequence: CDR1 SQVTM, CDR2 ANQGSEA. In DNA, the CDR3 is TGCAGCGTTGAAGGCCGGACAGGTCTAAACACTGAAGCTTTCTTT. Amino acid sequence: CSVEGRTGLNTEAFF.

The gene calls are TRBV9 and TRBJ1-2; unclear D gene. The V end was cut by 5 bases, the J end by 1 base, with 15 bases between. CDR3 size: 15 residues. CDR1 is SGDLS, CDR2 YYNGEE, per germline. CDR3 sequence reads: CASSYSRASNYGYTF. The CDR3 DNA follows: TGTGCCAGCAGTTACTCTAGGGCCAGTAACTATGGCTACACCTTC.

This clonotype was observed once. A much larger clone is a single base away; this may be a read error. V is TRBV24-1 and J is TRBJ1-6; D call uncertain. The CDR3 has 13 residues. V was pared by 4 bases and J by 9 bases, with 9 bases between. Germline values: CDR1 KGHDR, CDR2 SFDVKD. CDR3 DNA sequence: TGTGCCACCAGTGAAGCCATGAGTTCACCCCTCCACTTT. It encodes CATSEAMSSPLHF.

As to this clonotype: At one end the junction does not follow the germline gene, possibly because of a read error. The CDR3 sequence: CASSRGRDNSPLHF. The CDR3 bases are TGCGCCAGCAGCCGGGGCAGGGATAATTCACCCCTCCACTTT. The chain links TRBV7-9 to TRBJ1-6, with D possibly matching TRBD1 (5 bases). CDR1 is SEHNR, CDR2 FQNEAQ, per germline (reference sequence). The CDR3 totals 14 residues.

This clonotype was recorded once. The chain combines TRBV11-2 with TRBJ2-5; the D call may be TRBD1 or TRBD2 (5 bases each). Germline lookup yields CDR1 SGHAT and CDR2 FQNNGV. V was shortened by 4 bases and J by 9 bases, with 12 bases between the two germline ends. The CDR3 covers 12 residues. The CDR3 spells CASSSEEGSQYF. The CDR3, as DNA: TGTGCCAGCAGCTCGGAAGAGGGGTCCCAGTACTTC.

The chain employs TRBV15 and TRBJ1-1, with D possibly being TRBD1 (5 bases). The CDR3 has 15 amino acids. The germline CDR1 and CDR2 sequences are LNHNV and YYDKDF (reference sequence). V was shortened by 3 bases and J by 3 bases, with 14 bases between the two germline ends. The CDR3 bases are TGTGCCACCAGCAGGGGACCCACAGGCGACACTGAAGCTTTCTTT. Its translation is CATSRGPTGDTEAFF. The full variable domain, its missing parts supplied by reference TRBV15 and TRBJ1-1, is DAMVIQNPRYQVTQFGKPVTLSCSQTLNHNVMYWYQQKSSQAPKLLFHYYDKDFNNEADTPDNFQSRRPNTSFCFLDIRSPGLGDTAMYLCATSRGPTGDTEAFFGQGTRLTVV.

The sample holds many counts of this clonotype. The chain uses TRBV11-2 and TRBJ1-5, with TRBD1 as a possible D gene (6 bases). CDR3 length: 13 residues. The V end was cut by 5 bases, the J end by 7 bases, with 12 bases between. In germline, CDR1 is SGHAT, CDR2 FQNNGV. DNA of the CDR3: TGTGCCAGCAGCCGGACAGAAGGACAGCCCCAGCATTTT. Amino acids: CASSRTEGQPQHF.

Regarding this clonotype: An end of the junction differs from the germline gene, which may be a read error. The DNA of the CDR3 is TGTGCCAGCAGTAAGGGGATGAGAACTGAAGCTTTCTTT. Translation gives CASSKGMRTEAFF. The rearrangement links TRBV10-3 to TRBJ1-1; D possibly corresponds to TRBD1 (5 bases). The germline gives CDR1 ENHRY, CDR2 SYGVKD. This CDR3 has 13 residues.

This chain joins TRBV19 and TRBJ1-2; 9 bases are a match to TRBD1. The CDR3 consists of 14 residues. Looked up from germline, CDR1 is LNHDA and CDR2 is SQIVND (reference sequence). V lost 5 bases and J lost 12; bases outside the gene matches: 13. The CDR3 coding sequence is TGTGCCAGTAGTGGCGTAAAACAGGGGGCTGGAAACACCTTC. Its translation is CASSGVKQGAGNTF.

J is TRBJ2-7 and V is TRBV7-2; the D gene is possibly TRBD1 (6 bases). Between the trimmed V and J ends, which lost 7 bases and 2 bases, there was a span of 18 bases. CDR1 is SGHTA, CDR2 FQGNSA, per germline. The CDR3 is 15 residues long. The CDR3 sequence is CASILGEQGTYEQYF. In DNA, the CDR3 is TGTGCCAGCATCTTGGGGGAACAGGGCACCTACGAGCAGTACTTC. The full variable domain, in which reference TRBV7-2 and TRBJ2-7 provide the parts outside the CDR3, is GAGVSQSPSNKVTEKGKDVELRCDPISGHTALYWYRQSLGQGLEFLIYFQGNSAPDKSGLPSDRFSAERTGGSVSTLTIQRTQQEDSAVYLCASILGEQGTYEQYFGPGTRLTVT.

The V and J genes are TRBV7-8 and TRBJ1-5; D gene unclear. CDR3 length equals 16 residues. Trimming shortened V by 6 bases and J by 0 bases, and 15 bases separated the two germline ends. The germline V gene has CDR1 SGHVS and CDR2 FQNEAQ. CDR3 sequence: CASSGFGEFSNQPQHF. The CDR3 DNA follows: TGTGCCAGCAGTGGTTTTGGGGAATTTAGCAATCAGCCCCAGCATTTT.

J is TRBJ2-7 and V is TRBV20-1; 7 nucleotides line up with TRBD1. The CDR3 contains 16 residues. J gave up 7 bases and V 3 bases, and 18 bases lay outside the gene matches. The germline gives CDR1 DFQATT, CDR2 SNEGSKA (reference sequence). The CDR3 DNA follows: TGCAGTGCTAGTTCGTGGCGGACCAGGGGGTTGAGGGAGCAGTACTTC. Protein sequence: CSASSWRTRGLREQYF.

The chain combines TRBV15 with TRBJ2-7, with D maybe TRBD1 (6 bases). Trimming cost V 3 bases and J 5 bases, with 20 bases left between them. The CDR3 has 16 amino acids. Germline values: CDR1 LNHNV, CDR2 YYDKDF (reference sequence). The DNA for the CDR3 is TGTGCCACCAGCAGTGCTCGCTCCAACACAGGGAACGAGCAGTACTTC. This gives the protein CATSSARSNTGNEQYF. Variable domain in full (rest from reference TRBV15 and TRBJ2-7): DAMVIQNPRYQVTQFGKPVTLSCSQTLNHNVMYWYQQKSSQAPKLLFHYYDKDFNNEADTPDNFQSRRPNTSFCFLDIRSPGLGDTAMYLCATSSARSNTGNEQYFGPGTRLTVT.

The J gene is TRBJ2-5, the V gene TRBV19, with TRBD2 matching over 7 bases. The ends lost 6 bases at V and 0 bases at J; junction bases unmatched: 4. The CDR3 spans 14 residues. Germline V gives CDR1 LNHDA, CDR2 SQIVND (reference sequence). As DNA, the CDR3 is TGTGCCAGTAGCTGGGGGGGGGACCAAGAGACCCAGTACTTC. Encoded protein: CASSWGGDQETQYF.

This clonotype has a count of ten or more. The V gene is TRBV20-1, the J gene TRBJ2-7; no clear D gene. This CDR3 comprises 13 residues. Germline V gene data show CDR1 as DFQATT and CDR2 as SNEGSKA (reference sequence). V dropped 0 bases and J dropped 6 bases, with 12 bases sitting between them. Here the CDR3 reads CSARDPDGFEQYF. The CDR3 nucleotides are TGCAGTGCTAGAGACCCCGACGGTTTCGAGCAGTACTTC.

This clonotype was found a few times. The J gene is TRBJ2-2, the V gene TRBV9, with unresolved D. Germline CDR1 is SGDLS and CDR2 is YYNGEE. The CDR3 covers 10 residues. The V end was cut by 7 bases, the J end by 6 bases, with 4 bases between. CDR3 DNA: TGTGCCAGCGGGCCCGGGGAGCTGTTTTTT. This encodes CASGPGELFF. Drawing the rest from reference TRBV9 and TRBJ2-2, the complete variable domain is DSGVTQTPKHLITATGQRVTLRCSPRSGDLSVYWYQQSLDQGLQFLIQYYNGEERAKGNILERFSAQQFPDLHSELNLSSLELGDSALYFCASGPGELFFGEGSRLTVL.

V gene TRBV20-1 combines with J gene TRBJ2-5; tentative D call: TRBD1 (5 bases). The germline gives CDR1 DFQATT, CDR2 SNEGSKA (reference sequence). This CDR3 region has 15 residues. Between the trimmed V and J ends, which lost 1 base and 9 bases, there was a span of 21 bases. Here the CDR3 reads CSARGTGMGNQPQYF. The CDR3 bases are TGCAGTGCTAGAGGTACAGGTATGGGCAATCAGCCCCAGTACTTC.

This rearrangement joins TRBV15 to TRBJ1-4; 7 bases match TRBD1. V dropped 3 bases and J dropped 8; count of bases not matched to a gene: 6. Germline CDR1 LNHNV, CDR2 YYDKDF (reference sequence). The CDR3 is 14 amino acids. The CDR3 DNA reads as TGTGCCACCAGCAGGACAGGGCTTCTGGAAAAACTGTTTTTT. Its translation: CATSRTGLLEKLFF.